Below, 10 T cell receptor beta chains from the same sample are listed, as sequenced in a study of blood T cells in healthy people across ages. PCR was performed a second time for about 6 to 12 cycles using a sample-barcoded 5' primer and a J-beta primer mix. TCRdb independently ran MiXCR on the 5' RACE reads; one entry per CDR3 protein. Of some 900,000 distinct CDR3 sequences in the sample, roughly 43% are singletons; the top ten hold about an eighth. Sequenced sample: blood. The receptors come from a man aged 25 to 40 in good health.

This rearrangement joins TRBV12-3 or TRBV12-4 to TRBJ2-1, with D possibly matching TRBD1 (6 bases). The CDR3 covers 16 residues. V lost 8 bases, J lost 0 bases, and 17 bases lay in between. The chain's CDR3 is CASATLRGSSYNEQFF. The CDR3 DNA reads as TGTGCCAGCGCTACCCTGAGGGGGAGCTCCTACAATGAGCAGTTCTTC.

The V gene is TRBV2, the J gene TRBJ2-1; no firm D call. This CDR3 has 14 residues. V shed 3 bases and J shed 6 bases, with 12 bases lying between them. Germline CDR1 SNHLY, CDR2 FYNNEI. CDR3 sequence reads: CASSDLVLSNEQFF. The CDR3 nucleotides are TGTGCCAGCAGTGATTTAGTCCTTAGCAATGAGCAGTTCTTC.

This sequence joins TRBV30 and TRBJ1-1, with D possibly being TRBD1 (5 bases). CDR1 and CDR2 (germline): GTSNPN, SVGIG (reference sequence). V gave up 8 bases and J gave up 4 bases, with 14 bases separating them. The CDR3 covers 12 residues. The CDR3 nucleotides are TGTGCCGGGACCGAAGTTGTCACTGAAGCTTTCTTT. Protein sequence: CAGTEVVTEAFF.

This rearrangement joins TRBV4-1 to TRBJ1-4; D gene ambiguous. V gave up 0 bases and J gave up 9 bases, with 11 bases separating them. Germline CDR1 MGHRA, CDR2 YSYEKL. The CDR3 is 14 amino acids. The CDR3 sequence is CASSQERKPKKLFF. CDR3 in DNA: TGCGCCAGCAGCCAAGAGAGAAAACCGAAAAAACTGTTTTTT.

DNA of the CDR3: TGTGCCAGCAGTTTAGGGCCAGGCCCCGGGTACGAGCAGTACTTC. Amino acid sequence: CASSLGPGPGYEQYF. V gene TRBV27 combines with J gene TRBJ2-7; D not resolved. Trimming removed 2 bases from V and 4 bases from J, with 15 bases in between. The CDR3 totals 15 residues. The germline CDR1 and CDR2 sequences are MNHEY and SMNVEV (reference sequence).

This clonotype was detected only a few times. This chain connects TRBV29-1 to TRBJ2-3; possible D gene TRBD2, 6 bases. Germline V CDR1 and CDR2: SQVTM, ANQGSEA. Trimming pared 2 bases from V and 0 bases from J, leaving 12 bases between. The CDR3 covers 15 residues. The DNA of the CDR3 is TGCAGCGTTGAAAAAAGTAGCGGTAGCACAGATACGCAGTATTTT. Its translation is CSVEKSSGSTDTQYF.

V and J are TRBV7-9 and TRBJ1-2, with 10 positions matching TRBD1. This CDR3 region has 15 residues. From germline, CDR1 is SEHNR and CDR2 FQNEAQ (reference sequence). The V segment lost 7 bases and the J segment 3 bases; nucleotides outside the gene matches: 8. CDR3 in amino acids: CASTFAGTGDYGYTF. As DNA, the CDR3 is TGTGCCAGCACTTTTGCCGGGACAGGGGACTATGGCTACACCTTC.

About this clonotype: A much larger clone lies a single base off, so this may be a read error. The rearrangement links TRBV12-3 or TRBV12-4 to TRBJ2-1; weak D call: TRBD2 (6 bases). This CDR3 is 14 amino acids long. CDR3 coding DNA: TGTGCCAGCAGCCCGGGGGTTGCCTACAATGGGCAGTTCTTC. The encoded protein is CASSPGVAYNGQFF.

The rearrangement uses TRBV11-2 and TRBJ2-7; perhaps TRBD1 as D (5 bases). Germline lookup yields CDR1 SGHAT and CDR2 FQNNGV. The CDR3 runs 14 residues. V gave up 5 bases and J gave up 5 bases, with 16 bases separating them. The CDR3 reads CASSLRVGPHEQYF. DNA for the CDR3: TGTGCCAGCAGCCTCAGGGTCGGTCCCCACGAGCAGTACTTC.

The gene calls are TRBV4-1 and TRBJ2-7, with D tentatively TRBD1 (5 bases). The germline V gene has CDR1 MGHRA and CDR2 YSYEKL. The ends were cut back, 0 bases at V and 1 base at J, with 13 bases in the middle. The CDR3 contains 16 residues. CDR3 sequence: CASSQEDSRRSYEQYF. For the CDR3, the DNA is TGCGCCAGCAGCCAAGAAGACAGCCGGCGTTCCTACGAGCAGTACTTC.